Reported below is one TCR beta chain. Its antigen is unknown. The authors built TCR beta libraries using iRepertoire HTBI primers and Arm-PCR of CDR3 regions. Using its own MiXCR run on the multiplex PCR reads, TCRdb lists one record per CDR3 protein. Of roughly 400,000 distinct CDR3 sequences in the sample, about a fifth are singletons; the top ten hold more than 20%. The record originates from a study of regulatory T cells in long-lasting Graves disease. General observations from the study: Not thyroid tissue but only peripheral blood was studied.

V was cut by 5 bases and J by 10 bases, with 12 bases left in between. The CDR3 loop spans 13 amino acids. This sample's time point: persistent/refractory GD, antithyroid drugs over 5 years with positive TRAb. PBMC RNA served as the TCR library source. The TCR was taken from a female donor with Graves disease. The material sequenced was peripheral blood mononuclear cells (PBMCs), taken when the disease was refractory, from a patient treated with antithyroid drugs. V usage is TRBV12-3 or TRBV12-4 and J usage is TRBJ1-6, with D maybe TRBD1 (6 bases). CDR3 region: CASSQDSGSPLHF. Written as DNA, the CDR3 is TGTGCCAGCAGTCAGGACAGCGGGTCACCCCTCCACTTT.